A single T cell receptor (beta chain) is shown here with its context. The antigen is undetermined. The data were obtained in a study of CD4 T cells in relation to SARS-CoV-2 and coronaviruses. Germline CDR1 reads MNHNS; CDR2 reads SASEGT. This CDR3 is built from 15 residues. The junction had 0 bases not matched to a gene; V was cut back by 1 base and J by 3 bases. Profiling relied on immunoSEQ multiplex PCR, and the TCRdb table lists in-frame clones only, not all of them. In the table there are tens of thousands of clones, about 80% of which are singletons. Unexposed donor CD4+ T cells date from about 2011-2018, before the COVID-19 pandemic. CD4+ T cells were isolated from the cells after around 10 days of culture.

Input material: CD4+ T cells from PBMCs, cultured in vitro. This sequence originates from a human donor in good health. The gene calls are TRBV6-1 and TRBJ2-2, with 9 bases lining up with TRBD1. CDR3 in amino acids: CASSEGTGDTGELFF. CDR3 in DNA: TGTGCCAGCAGTGAAGGGACAGGGGACACCGGGGAGCTGTTTTTT.